This passage covers 5 T cell receptor beta chains from one sample sequenced in a study of blood T cell repertoires in COVID-19. Measured with immunoSEQ multiplex PCR; TCRdb has only the in-frame clones, and not every one. The sample holds approximately 170,000 clones, 80% to 90% seen once. The sample was peripheral blood. The source of these receptors is a woman of 80 years or more with acute or convalescent COVID-19.

The chain is built from TRBV6-1 and TRBJ1-2; the D is unclear. The germline CDR1 and CDR2 sequences are MNHNS and SASEGT. This CDR3 region has 14 residues. V was trimmed by 0 bases and J by 3 bases, leaving 8 bases between them. CDR3 bases: TGTGCCAGCAGTGAAGCGTCCGGGGACTATGGCTACACCTTC. Encoded protein: CASSEASGDYGYTF.

The rearrangement joins TRBV3-1 (or the pseudogene TRBV3-2) to TRBJ1-6; D uncertain. The CDR3 has 12 amino acids. Germline V CDR1 and CDR2: LGHDT, YNNKEL (reference sequence). V was trimmed by 3 bases and J by 12 bases, leaving 9 bases between them. DNA of the CDR3: TGTGCCAGCAGCCAGGGAGATTTACCCCTCCACTTT. Translated: CASSQGDLPLHF.

J is TRBJ2-3 and V is TRBV7-2; the D is unclear. This CDR3 spans 14 amino acids. V was clipped by 5 bases and J by 6 bases, with 15 bases between them. Germline CDR1 is SGHTA and CDR2 is FQGNSA. The DNA for the CDR3 is TGTGCCAGCAGCGCGACCGGCCGGGTTGATACGCAGTATTTT. Protein: CASSATGRVDTQYF. The entire variable domain, with the rest obtained from reference TRBV7-2 and TRBJ2-3, is as follows: GAGVSQSPSNKVTEKGKDVELRCDPISGHTALYWYRQSLGQGLEFLIYFQGNSAPDKSGLPSDRFSAERTGGSVSTLTIQRTQQEDSAVYLCASSATGRVDTQYFGPGTRLTVL.

The V gene is TRBV7-9, the J gene TRBJ1-2; 7 nucleotides match TRBD1. V dropped 4 bases and J dropped 3; count of bases not matched to a gene: 8. The germline V gene encodes CDR1 SEHNR and CDR2 FQNEAQ (reference sequence). CDR3 length: 15 residues. The DNA for the CDR3 is TGTGCCAGCAGCTCAAGCTCGACAGGGCACTATGGCTACACCTTC. Amino acid sequence: CASSSSSTGHYGYTF.

This clone was seen only once. The chain is built from TRBV3-1 (or the pseudogene TRBV3-2) and TRBJ1-1, with 7 nucleotides matching TRBD1. Trimming cost V 4 bases and J 4 bases; bases outside gene matches: 3. The CDR3 contains 13 residues. Germline V gene sequence: CDR1 LGHDT, CDR2 YNNKEL (reference sequence). Here the CDR3 reads CASSPRQGTEAFF. The CDR3 bases are TGTGCCAGCAGCCCAAGACAGGGCACTGAAGCTTTCTTT.